A selection of T cell receptor beta chains follows, all from one sample in a study of blood T cell repertoires in COVID-19. Sequencing was performed with immunoSEQ multiplex PCR; in TCRdb, only in-frame clones are kept and a portion is missing. The sample consists of some 97,000 clones, 70% to 80% of them appearing once. The specimen sequenced was peripheral blood. These receptors all come from a man in his sixties or seventies with active or convalescent COVID-19. The CDR3 runs from the conserved cysteine through the conserved F or W. The order of the fields is D gene, J gene, CDR3 length, V gene, clone size, CDR3 protein, CDR3 DNA. A D gene is named only where the DNA matches it firmly. Expanded clones are given a class, and other clones once, few, many or no size at all.

TRBD2	TRBJ2-3	13	TRBV13	.	CASSLEGEGTQYF	TGTGCCAGCAGCTTAGAAGGGGAGGGTACGCAGTATTTT
.	TRBJ1-3	15	TRBV4-1	.	CASSQDRNSGNTIYF	TGCGCCAGCAGCCAAGACAGGAACTCTGGAAACACCATATATTTT
.	TRBJ2-2	14	TRBV11-2	.	CASRSTGYTGELFF	TGTGCCAGCAGATCTACAGGGTACACCGGGGAGCTGTTTTTT
.	TRBJ1-1	16	TRBV27	.	CASSLSAGAGKTEAFF	TGTGCCAGCAGTTTATCGGCAGGGGCTGGGAAAACTGAAGCTTTCTTT
TRBD2	TRBJ2-3	15	TRBV11-1	.	CASIAGLAGSDTQYF	TGTGCCAGCATAGCGGGACTAGCGGGATCCGATACGCAGTATTTT
TRBD1	TRBJ2-7	15	TRBV29-1	.	CSVYSGTGGRYEQYF	TGCAGCGTTTACTCCGGGACAGGGGGCAGGTACGAGCAGTACTTC
TRBD1	TRBJ1-4	13	TRBV19	.	CASSMGQYEKLFF	TGTGCCAGTAGTATGGGACAGTATGAAAAACTGTTTTTT
.	TRBJ2-7	14	TRBV6-5	.	CATRAQGITYEQYF	TGTGCCACCCGTGCACAGGGAATCACCTACGAGCAGTACTTC
.	TRBJ1-2	13	TRBV9	.	CASSSDGVYGYTF	TGTGCCAGCAGCTCCGACGGAGTCTATGGCTACACCTTC
.	TRBJ2-2	13	TRBV7-6	few	CASSLVSAGELFF	TGTGCCAGCAGCTTAGTCAGCGCCGGGGAGCTGTTTTTT
.	TRBJ1-3	12	TRBV6-5	few	CASTSSGNTIYF	TGTGCCAGCACCAGCTCTGGAAACACCATATATTTT
.	TRBJ2-5	14	TRBV19	.	CASKDTMYQETQYF	TGTGCCAGTAAGGACACCATGTACCAAGAGACCCAGTACTTC
.	TRBJ1-2	17	TRBV18	.	CASSPRTVAAPNYGYTF	TGTGCCAGCTCACCACGGACCGTAGCGGCACCAAACTATGGCTACACCTTC